The 27 T cell receptor beta chains presented below share a single source sample, sequenced in a study of CXCR3-negative and CXCR3-positive naive CD8 T cells. cDNA libraries for TRB were generated by 5' RACE incorporating UMI labels. TCRdb re-analyzed the 5' RACE reads; it lists each CDR3 protein once, without DNA. This listing includes roughly 70,000 distinct CDR3 sequences. The sequenced material came from naive CXCR3- CD8+ T cells from blood. The subset is: CD45RO-CCR7+CD27+CD95- naive CD8+ T cells lacking CXCR3 (TNR3-). These receptors were taken from a human donor in good health. Some clones in this sample may be carry-over from other donors' samples.

CDR3 in amino acids: CASSLDSGQGSYEQYF. The chain employs TRBV5-1 and TRBJ2-7; TCRdb's D call, TRBD1, is unchecked because there is no DNA. The CDR3 contains 16 residues. The germline CDR1 and CDR2 sequences are SGHRS and YFSETQ. The entire variable domain, with the rest obtained from reference TRBV5-1 and TRBJ2-7, is as follows: KAGVTQTPRYLIKTRGQQVTLSCSPISGHRSVSWYQQTPGQGLQFLFEYFSETQRNKGNFPGRFSGRQFSNSRSEMNVSTLELGDSALYLCASSLDSGQGSYEQYFGPGTRLTVT.

The chain links TRBV7-6 to TRBJ2-7; the D call from TCRdb, TRBD1, cannot be confirmed without DNA. This CDR3 is built from 15 residues. Germline values: CDR1 SGHVS, CDR2 FNYEAQ. CDR3 region: CASSTRPGSSYEQYF.

V is TRBV20-1 and J is TRBJ1-1. CDR1 and CDR2 (germline): DFQATT, SNEGSKA (reference sequence). The CDR3 loop spans 12 amino acids. CDR3: CSVEEVGTEAFF.

This chain joins TRBV3-1 and TRBJ2-7; TCRdb gives TRBD2 as the D gene, but with no DNA this cannot be confirmed. Germline lookup yields CDR1 LGHDT and CDR2 YNNKEL (reference sequence). This CDR3 is 16 amino acids long. CDR3 loop: CASSQSPTSGIYEQYF.

The CDR3 region is CASSLALREDYGYTF. The chain employs TRBV7-9 and TRBJ1-2; TCRdb selects TRBD1, and the lack of DNA leaves this call unchecked. Germline V CDR1 and CDR2: SEHNR, FQNEAQ (reference sequence). This CDR3 spans 15 amino acids.

The V gene is TRBV7-9, the J gene TRBJ2-1; TCRdb indicates TRBD1, and absent DNA this call remains unverified. Germline CDR1 SEHNR, CDR2 FQNEAQ (reference sequence). The CDR3 extends over 16 amino acids. Here the CDR3 reads CASRYPGQGEVNEQFF.

This chain links TRBV29-1 with TRBJ2-2. CDR1 is SQVTM, CDR2 ANQGSEA, per germline. The CDR3 extends over 13 amino acids. CDR3 protein: CSVEEGFTGELFF.

The chain carries TRBV20-1 and TRBJ2-1; TCRdb calls TRBD2, which cannot be checked without DNA. Germline-derived CDR1 and CDR2 are DFQATT and SNEGSKA (reference sequence). The CDR3 is 13 residues long. The CDR3 loop reads CSASDLPGGEQFF.

The J gene is TRBJ2-3, the V gene TRBV27; the D call from TCRdb, TRBD1, cannot be confirmed without DNA. In germline, CDR1 is MNHEY, CDR2 SMNVEV (reference sequence). This CDR3 region has 15 residues. CDR3 sequence reads: CASSPRGSPRDTQYF.

The chain couples TRBV5-4 to TRBJ2-3; TCRdb's assignment of TRBD2 cannot be checked, as there is no DNA. Germline CDR1 and CDR2: SGHNT and YYREEE (reference sequence). CDR3 length: 19 residues. CDR3: CASSLVFLRGRAAADTQYF.

The chain couples TRBV28 to TRBJ2-5; no DNA is available, so the TRBD2 call from TCRdb remains unchecked. The germline gives CDR1 MDHEN, CDR2 SYDVKM. The CDR3 spans 17 residues. The CDR3: CASSLSLAGGQQETQYF.

This chain connects TRBV5-1 to TRBJ2-7. The CDR3 loop spans 13 amino acids. The germline V gene encodes CDR1 SGHRS and CDR2 YFSETQ. CDR3 region: CASSFTDSYEQYF.

The chain employs TRBV11-2 and TRBJ2-7; TCRdb picks TRBD2, but there is no DNA to check that call. From germline, CDR1 is SGHAT and CDR2 FQNNGV. CDR3 length: 13 amino acids. CDR3 loop: CASSLADFAEQYF. Looking up the rest from reference TRBV11-2 and TRBJ2-7 gives the full variable domain: EAGVAQSPRYKIIEKRQSVAFWCNPISGHATLYWYQQILGQGPKLLIQFQNNGVVDDSQLPKDRFSAERLKGVDSTLKIQPAKLEDSAVYLCASSLADFAEQYFGPGTRLTVT.

The J gene is TRBJ2-4, the V gene TRBV7-2; the D call from TCRdb, TRBD2, cannot be confirmed without DNA. This CDR3 is built from 17 residues. Germline CDR1 SGHTA, CDR2 FQGNSA. CDR3 loop: CASSLKRTSAHKNIQYF.

The chain joins TRBV20-1 to TRBJ1-2. The CDR3 length is 13 residues. From germline, CDR1 is DFQATT and CDR2 SNEGSKA (reference sequence). CDR3 in amino acids: CSARDLGGNGYTF.

V and J are TRBV6-5 and TRBJ2-7. This CDR3 is built from 13 residues. In germline, CDR1 is MNHEY, CDR2 SVGAGI. Here the CDR3 reads CASRTAYAYEQYF.

The rearrangement uses TRBV29-1 and TRBJ2-7; TCRdb reports TRBD1, a call that lacks DNA to check it against. CDR1 and CDR2 from the germline V gene are SQVTM and ANQGSEA. The CDR3 covers 14 residues. The CDR3 is CSVEAGTGTYEQYF.

The chain links TRBV30 to TRBJ2-1. CDR1 is GTSNPN, CDR2 SVGIG, per germline (reference sequence). This CDR3 has 12 residues. CDR3 residues: CAWNSRDNEQFF.

The CDR3 protein is CASSFMAGYDF. This chain uses TRBV28 with TRBJ2-5; without DNA, the TCRdb call of TRBD1 cannot be checked. Looked up from germline, CDR1 is MDHEN and CDR2 is SYDVKM. The CDR3 has 11 residues.

V and J are TRBV4-1 and TRBJ2-7. The CDR3 length is 11 residues. Germline CDR1 reads MGHRA; CDR2 reads YSYEKL. CDR3 sequence reads: CASSQAYEQYF.

The chain joins TRBV29-1 to TRBJ1-2; TCRdb's D gene call, TRBD1, goes unchecked for lack of DNA. Germline V gene data show CDR1 as SQVTM and CDR2 as ANQGSEA. This CDR3 comprises 15 residues. CDR3 region: CSVNRDRGDSEGYTF.

This chain links TRBV10-2 with TRBJ2-1; TCRdb reports TRBD2, a call that lacks DNA to check it against. The CDR3 totals 17 residues. Per the germline V gene, CDR1 is WSHSY and CDR2 is SAAADI. CDR3 residues: CASSESASGTPYNEQFF.

The chain uses TRBV20-1 and TRBJ2-5; absent DNA, TCRdb's TRBD2 call cannot be checked. Per germline, CDR1 DFQATT and CDR2 SNEGSKA (reference sequence). The CDR3 totals 16 residues. This chain's CDR3 is CSARGAGGPVYETQYF.

The genes are TRBV18 and TRBJ2-1; lacking DNA, the TRBD2 call made by TCRdb goes unchecked. Per the germline V gene, CDR1 is KGHSH and CDR2 is LQKENI. The length of the CDR3 is 16 residues. The CDR3 loop is CASSPPIAGGYNEQFF. Based on the CDR3 plus reference TRBV18 and TRBJ2-1, the full variable domain is NAGVMQNPRHLVRRRGQEARLRCSPMKGHSHVYWYRQLPEEGLKFMVYLQKENIIDESGMPKERFSAEFPKEGPSILRIQQVVRGDSAAYFCASSPPIAGGYNEQFFGPGTRLTVL.

The chain employs TRBV30 and TRBJ1-2; TCRdb indicates TRBD1, and absent DNA this call remains unverified. The CDR3 is made up of 14 amino acids. The germline gives CDR1 GTSNPN, CDR2 SVGIG (reference sequence). The CDR3 loop is CAWSSGTGVYGYTF.

V gene TRBV29-1 combines with J gene TRBJ1-2; the D call of TRBD1 rests on TCRdb alone, since no DNA is present to check it. The CDR3 is made up of 12 amino acids. The germline gives CDR1 SQVTM, CDR2 ANQGSEA. The CDR3 loop reads CSVKTGYYGYTF.

J is TRBJ2-3 and V is TRBV7-6; TCRdb calls TRBD2, which cannot be checked without DNA. Per the germline V gene, CDR1 is SGHVS and CDR2 is FNYEAQ. This CDR3 is built from 16 residues. The CDR3 is CASSSVVGGATDTQYF.